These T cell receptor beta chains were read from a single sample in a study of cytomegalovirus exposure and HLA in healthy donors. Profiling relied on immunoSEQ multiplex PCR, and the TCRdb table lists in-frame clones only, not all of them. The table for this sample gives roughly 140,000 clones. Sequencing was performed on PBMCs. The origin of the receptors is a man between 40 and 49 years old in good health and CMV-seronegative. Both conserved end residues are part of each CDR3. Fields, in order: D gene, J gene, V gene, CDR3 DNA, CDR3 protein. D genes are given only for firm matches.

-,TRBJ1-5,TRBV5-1,TGCGCCAGCAGCTTGTCTGGCAGCAATCAGCCCCAGCATTTT,CASSLSGSNQPQHF
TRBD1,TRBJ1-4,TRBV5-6,TGTGCCAGCAGTTTACCGGGACAGGGTCTTGAAAAACTGTTTTTT,CASSLPGQGLEKLFF
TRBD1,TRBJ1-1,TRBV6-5,TGTGCCAGCAGTTACGCGACAGGGACTGAAGCTTTCTTT,CASSYATGTEAFF
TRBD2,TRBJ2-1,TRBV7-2,TGTGCCAGCAGTTTAGTCTCTGGCGGGGGAGAGCAGTTCTTC,CASSLVSGGGEQFF
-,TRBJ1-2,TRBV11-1,TGTGCCAGCAGCCAGGAGGGGAAGGGCTATGGCTACACCTTC,CASSQEGKGYGYTF
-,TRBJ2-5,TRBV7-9,TGTGCCAGCAGCTTAGGACAGCAAGAGACCCAGTACTTC,CASSLGQQETQYF
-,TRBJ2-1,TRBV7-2,TGTGCCAGCAGCTTAGCGGACAAAAATGAGCAGTTCTTC,CASSLADKNEQFF
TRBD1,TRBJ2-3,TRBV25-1,TGTGCCAGCAGGCCCGGACAGGGGAAAACAGATACGCAGTATTTT,CASRPGQGKTDTQYF
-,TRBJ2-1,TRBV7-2,TGTGCCAGCAGATCAATGGGGGGGGCTTACAATGAGCAGTTCTTC,CASRSMGGAYNEQFF
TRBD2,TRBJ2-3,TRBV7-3,TGTGCCAGCAGCATAGCGGGGACCAGCACAGATACGCAGTATTTT,CASSIAGTSTDTQYF
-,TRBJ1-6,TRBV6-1,TGTGCCAGCAGTGAAGTTGGAGGATCCTCCTATAATTCACCCCTCCACTTT,CASSEVGGSSYNSPLHF
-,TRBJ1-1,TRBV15,TGTGCCACCAGCAGTGACAGGATGCAGGCTTTCTTT,CATSSDRMQAFF